The rows below give T cell receptor beta chains drawn from one sample of a study of T cells after yellow fever vaccination. One entry per CDR3 protein, called by TCRdb with MiXCR from the 5' RACE reads. Of about 550,000 distinct CDR3 sequences listed, roughly a fifth are singletons. The source material was PBMCs, sampled 15 days after the yellow fever booster vaccination. These TCRs come from a man aged 30 to 39 who received the YFV17D yellow fever vaccine. The CDR3 runs from the conserved cysteine through the conserved F or W. D genes are given only for firm matches. For some rows the clone size is stated as once, few or many, or as a class when expanded; others skip it.

j_call,d_call,v_call,clone_size,cdr3_nt,cdr3_aa
TRBJ1-2,TRBD1,TRBV15,.,TGTGCCACCAGCAGAGTAAACCTACAGGGGCACTATGGCTACACCTTC,CATSRVNLQGHYGYTF
TRBJ1-4,.,TRBV7-2,.,TGTGCCAGCAGCGCTCAGACTGGTGAAAAACTGTTTTTT,CASSAQTGEKLFF
TRBJ2-5,TRBD1,TRBV7-2,.,TGTGCCAGCAGCTACCCGAGGACAGGGTGGGACGAGACCCAGTACTTC,CASSYPRTGWDETQYF
TRBJ2-5,.,TRBV15,.,TGTGCCACCTCCATGAGGCGCCAAGAGACCCAGTACTTC,CATSMRRQETQYF
TRBJ2-4,.,TRBV21-1,few,TGTGCCAGCAGCAAAGCGGTCAAGGAAAACATTCAGTACTTC,CASSKAVKENIQYF
TRBJ1-4,.,TRBV28,once,TGTGCCAGCAGCCCTGGGACTTATGGAAAACTGTTTTTT,CASSPGTYGKLFF
TRBJ2-7,.,TRBV29-1,.,TGCAGCGTTGGTGAGTCCTACGAGCAGTACTTC,CSVGESYEQYF
TRBJ2-7,.,TRBV5-6,.,TGTGCCAGCAGCTCGGGACACCCCTACGAGCAGTACTTC,CASSSGHPYEQYF
TRBJ2-2,TRBD2,TRBV5-1,.,TGCGCCAGCAGCTGGACTAGCGGGTCGACCGGGGAGCTGTTTTTT,CASSWTSGSTGELFF
TRBJ2-2,.,TRBV7-2,.,TGTGCCAGCAGAACACCCGTGGCCGGGGAGCTGTTTTTT,CASRTPVAGELFF
TRBJ2-7,TRBD1,TRBV5-1,.,TGCGCCAGCAGCTTGGGGGACAGAAGCTCCTACGAGCAGTACTTC,CASSLGDRSSYEQYF
TRBJ2-7,.,TRBV11-2,.,TGTGCCAGCAGCTTGGCCCAGCGGCCCGACCTCTACGAGCAGTACTTC,CASSLAQRPDLYEQYF
TRBJ2-7,.,TRBV7-7,.,TGTGCTAGCAGCTTAGCGCAAGGTCGCGAGCAGTACTTC,CASSLAQGREQYF
TRBJ2-7,.,TRBV7-2,.,TGTGCCAGCAGGAGACTAAGCGGGGAGCAGTACTTC,CASRRLSGEQYF
TRBJ2-7,TRBD1,TRBV6-1,.,TGTGCCAGCAGTGAGACAGGGTATTCGGGCGAGCAGTACTTC,CASSETGYSGEQYF
TRBJ1-1,TRBD1,TRBV3-1,.,TGTGCCAGCAGCCGAGCCACCGGGACAGGGAACACTGAAGCTTTCTTT,CASSRATGTGNTEAFF
TRBJ1-4,.,TRBV7-9,few,TGTGCCAGCAGCTTAGGGGAGCTTAATGAAAAACTGTTTTTT,CASSLGELNEKLFF
TRBJ2-1,.,TRBV5-1,few,TGCGCCAGCAGCTTGGAGACTAGTACATATGAGCAGTTCTTC,CASSLETSTYEQFF
TRBJ2-3,TRBD2,TRBV5-8,.,TGTGCCAGCAGCGGGGGACTAGCGGATTCCACAGATACGCAGTATTTT,CASSGGLADSTDTQYF
TRBJ2-1,TRBD2,TRBV6-2/TRBV6-3,.,TGTGCCAGCAGTTACTCTAAGGGGCTAGCGGGTAACAATGAGCAGTTCTTC,CASSYSKGLAGNNEQFF
TRBJ2-5,.,TRBV24-1,.,TGTGCCACCAGTGATTTGCCCACCCCCCCACAAGAGACCCAGTACTTC,CATSDLPTPPQETQYF
TRBJ2-5,.,TRBV21-1,few,TGTGCCAGCCGAAAAGGACAGGGCGGAGAATCTGGGGAGACCCAGTACTTC,CASRKGQGGESGETQYF
TRBJ1-2,.,TRBV19,few,TGTGCCAGTAGTATCTCGATTGGGTATGGCTACACCTTC,CASSISIGYGYTF
TRBJ1-1,.,TRBV5-1,.,TGCGCCAGCAGCCTCGACACGGGGAACACTGAAGCTTTCTTT,CASSLDTGNTEAFF
TRBJ2-7,TRBD1,TRBV5-1,.,TGCGCCAGCAGCCCGAGGACAGGGGTTGACTACGAGCAGTACTTC,CASSPRTGVDYEQYF
TRBJ2-7,TRBD2,TRBV20-1,few,TGCAGTGCTAGTGGGGGGGGGATCTACGAGCAGTACTTC,CSASGGGIYEQYF
TRBJ2-5,TRBD1,TRBV10-3,.,TGTGCCATCAAACCCTCACCGGGACAGGGTGGTTGGAATGCTGAGACCCAGTACTTC,CAIKPSPGQGGWNAETQYF
TRBJ2-2,TRBD1,TRBV27,.,TGTGCCAGCAGTTTCCTGGGACAGCCGAACACCGGGGAGCTGTTTTTT,CASSFLGQPNTGELFF
TRBJ2-1,.,TRBV15,few,TGTGCCACCAGCAGCGCCCGAACTGAGCAGTTCTTC,CATSSARTEQFF
TRBJ2-3,.,TRBV29-1,few,TGCAGCGCCGAGCCACCTTCTAGTTTTGATACGCAGTATTTT,CSAEPPSSFDTQYF
TRBJ2-6,.,TRBV5-4,.,TGTGCCAGCAGCTTGGGAGCAGGGGTTTCCTCTGGGGCCAACGTCCTGACTTTC,CASSLGAGVSSGANVLTF
TRBJ2-2,.,TRBV24-1,.,TGTGCCACCAGTGACCCGACTAGTTCTGGGGAGCTGTTTTTT,CATSDPTSSGELFF
TRBJ2-3,TRBD2,TRBV5-5,few,TGTGCCAGCAGCCCTCCGTTGAGCGGGGGCACAGATACGCAGTATTTT,CASSPPLSGGTDTQYF
TRBJ2-4,.,TRBV20-1,.,TGCAGTGCTCCTCCCAGGGCCCGGGCGAACATTCAGTACTTC,CSAPPRARANIQYF
TRBJ2-7,.,TRBV27,.,TGTGCCAGCAGTTTCTCCTCAGGTTACTACGAGCAGTACTTC,CASSFSSGYYEQYF
TRBJ1-1,.,TRBV29-1,few,TGCAGCGTTGAAGATCGGGTCACTGAAGCTTTCTTT,CSVEDRVTEAFF
TRBJ2-7,.,TRBV5-1,.,TGCGCCAGCAGCTTGGCCGGGGCTGACCTCGGCGAGCAGTACTTC,CASSLAGADLGEQYF
TRBJ1-2,TRBD1,TRBV5-1,.,TGCGCCAGCAGCTTTGGCCGGGACAGGGGTAATGGCTACACCTTC,CASSFGRDRGNGYTF
TRBJ2-1,.,TRBV5-1,few,TGCGCCAGCAGCTTTAGCGCCGACTCCTACAATGAGCAGTTCTTC,CASSFSADSYNEQFF
TRBJ2-4,.,TRBV12-3/TRBV12-4,few,TGTGCCAGCAGTTTAGGCGGATCAGTAAAAAACATTCAGTACTTC,CASSLGGSVKNIQYF
TRBJ2-7,.,TRBV15,few,TGTGCCACCAGCGAGAGCCAGGACTCCTACGAGCAGTACTTC,CATSESQDSYEQYF
TRBJ2-2,TRBD2,TRBV24-1,few,TGTGCCACCAGTGATTCGCCTAGCGGGGCGAACACCGGGGAGCTGTTTTTT,CATSDSPSGANTGELFF
TRBJ1-4,TRBD1,TRBV20-1,few,TGCAGTGCTAGTAGCGGGACAGGGAAACCGGAAAAACTGTTTTTT,CSASSGTGKPEKLFF